This TCR beta chain was profiled in a study of siplizumab effects on memory and regulatory T cells. Study-wide results and caveats: Some alloreactive sequences were traceable to unstimulated CD4+ memory cells, and siplizumab significantly reduced them.

This clone turned up a few times. Its target is not known. TCRdb's copy holds only in-frame clones and misses some; the assay was immunoSEQ multiplex PCR. The data contain some 100,000 clones, about 90% of them singletons. V was cut by 4 bases and J by 2 bases, with 12 bases left in between. Germline CDR1 and CDR2: LNHDA and SQIVND (reference sequence). The CDR3 length is 14 residues. The sequence was obtained from a human donor in good health. The V gene is TRBV19, the J gene TRBJ2-7; D not certain. The sample taken for sequencing was Tregs sorted from blood. CDR3 nucleotides: TGTGCCAGTAGTAAAACGGGTCTTACCTACGAGCAGTACTTC. Translated: CASSKTGLTYEQYF.